This paragraph reports one T cell receptor beta chain. Its antigen is as yet unknown. Using a J-beta primer mix together with a sample-barcoded 5' primer, a second PCR was run for about 6 to 12 cycles. Every sample gave at least 3 million paired-end reads containing CDR3. TCRdb reprocessed the 5' RACE reads via MiXCR and lists one record per CDR3 protein. The sample lists hundreds of thousands of distinct CDR3 sequences, 20% to 25% seen once, with under 10% in the top ten. The record originates from a study of blood T cells in healthy people across ages. Overall study findings and caveats: Expanded clonotype changes were possibly confounded by unknown donor CMV status.

CDR3 length: 14 residues. The trim removed 3 bases at V and 5 bases at J, leaving 4 bases unmatched. Germline CDR1 and CDR2: MNHEY and SMNVEV (reference sequence). The same data also went into a second study, on T cells of mothers and their children. From that second work: Three healthy Caucasian mothers and their six children were the donors. Each child gave 2.5 million to 3.5 million TCR beta CDR3 reads (each mother, over 9.5 million).

This chain links TRBV27 with TRBJ2-1; 7 bases map to TRBD1. What was sequenced was blood. This TCR derives from a boy aged 10-17 years in good health. The CDR3 is CASSFGQEDNEQFF. The CDR3 DNA sequence: TGTGCCAGCAGTTTCGGACAGGAGGACAATGAGCAGTTCTTC.